One and the same sample provided the 10 T cell receptor beta chains below, sequenced in a study of blood T cell repertoires in COVID-19 (TCRdb year 2020). Library construction relied on the immunoSEQ multiplex PCR assay. TCRdb retrieved this table from immuneACCESS and kept in-frame rearrangements only. Not all clones are present; in checked studies, unresolved V genes account for under half, and no reason is known for the remainder. The sample profile shows roughly 250,000 clones; under 85% of them were found once. 0.87% of the sample is in the top ten clones. Specimen: peripheral blood. These receptors were taken from a human donor with COVID-19, enrolled during active disease. The donor label of this sample is uncertain.

The J gene is TRBJ1-1, the V gene TRBV7-9; possibly TRBD1 for D (5 bases). The V gene lost 5 bases and the J gene lost 4 bases, with 11 bases spanning the gap. The CDR3 has 13 residues. Germline loops: CDR1 SEHNR, CDR2 FQNEAQ (reference sequence). CDR3 bases: TGTGCCAGCAGCCCCCCAGGGTTCACTGAAGCTTTCTTT. This encodes CASSPPGFTEAFF.

This clone has only one observation. The chain carries TRBV27 and TRBJ1-5, with D unresolved. V dropped 6 bases and J dropped 3 bases, with 12 bases sitting between them. CDR1 and CDR2 from the germline V gene are MNHEY and SMNVEV (reference sequence). The CDR3 is 14 amino acids. The CDR3 loop is CASRPFGLNQPQHF. The CDR3 DNA reads TGTGCCAGCAGGCCGTTTGGCCTCAATCAGCCCCAGCATTTT.

This clone was observed once. The rearrangement joins TRBV6-5 to TRBJ1-2; 8 nucleotides match TRBD1. The CDR3 has 14 residues. Germline V gene sequence: CDR1 MNHEY, CDR2 SVGAGI. The junction had 3 bases not matched to a gene; V was cut back by 4 bases and J by 2 bases. The CDR3 DNA is TGTGCCAGCAGTTTTAGGACAGGGAACTATGGCTACACCTTC. Translation gives CASSFRTGNYGYTF.

The chain combines TRBV6-1 with TRBJ1-1; TRBD1 might be the D (6 bases). The V end lost 3 bases, the J end lost 7 bases, and 15 bases lay between the germline ends. CDR1 and CDR2 from the germline V gene are MNHNS and SASEGT. The CDR3 contains 14 residues. CDR3 bases: TGTGCCAGCAGTGACCTTTGGGTCAGGGGTGAAGCTTTCTTT. Its translation is CASSDLWVRGEAFF.

The chain couples TRBV5-1 to TRBJ1-1; D gene uncertain. Per germline, CDR1 SGHRS and CDR2 YFSETQ. With 2 bases removed from V and 1 base from J, the gap between germline ends came to 9 bases. This CDR3 region has 14 residues. DNA for the CDR3: TGCGCCAGCAGCTTTGAGACTGCGAACACTGAAGCTTTCTTT. Its translation: CASSFETANTEAFF.

The rearrangement joins TRBV7-2 to TRBJ2-3; D not resolved. The V end lost 4 bases, the J end lost 3 bases, and 11 bases lay between the germline ends. The CDR3 consists of 14 residues. CDR1 and CDR2 (germline): SGHTA, FQGNSA. This chain's CDR3 is CASSSDWATDTQYF. The CDR3 DNA is TGTGCCAGCAGCTCGGATTGGGCGACAGATACGCAGTATTTT.

The rearrangement links TRBV3-1 (or the pseudogene TRBV3-2) to TRBJ2-7; 10 positions match TRBD2. Germline V gene lookup returns CDR1 LGHDT and CDR2 YNNKEL (reference sequence). With 1 base clipped from V and 2 bases from J, the junction kept 2 bases outside the gene matches. The CDR3 extends over 15 amino acids. CDR3 sequence (DNA): TGTGCCAGCAGCCAAGTACTAGCGGGACCCTACGAGCAGTACTTC. It codes for CASSQVLAGPYEQYF.

CDR3 in DNA: TGTGCCAGCAGCCCGGATACGGGACAGACCAACACTGAAGCTTTCTTT. Translated: CASSPDTGQTNTEAFF. V usage is TRBV5-6 and J usage is TRBJ1-1, with 7 bases that match TRBD1. The CDR3 spans 16 residues. In germline, CDR1 is SGHDT, CDR2 YYEEEE. V shed 4 bases and J 2 bases; nucleotides not matched to a gene: 11.

V gene TRBV11-2 combines with J gene TRBJ2-2, with 14 bases matching TRBD2. The CDR3 covers 17 residues. Germline V lookup: CDR1 SGHAT, CDR2 FQNNGV. V dropped 4 bases and J dropped 4; count of bases not matched to a gene: 5. The CDR3 loop reads CASSSSGTSGGTGELFF. CDR3 sequence (DNA): TGTGCCAGCAGCTCATCCGGGACTAGCGGGGGCACCGGGGAGCTGTTTTTT.

The genes are TRBV28 and TRBJ1-5, with no clear D. Looked up from germline, CDR1 is MDHEN and CDR2 is SYDVKM. Deletions cut 2 bases from V and 7 bases from J, with 12 bases between. The length of the CDR3 is 14 residues. CDR3 nucleotides: TGTGCCAGCAGTTTACACCGGAGTACCCAGCCCCAGCATTTT. This sequence encodes CASSLHRSTQPQHF.